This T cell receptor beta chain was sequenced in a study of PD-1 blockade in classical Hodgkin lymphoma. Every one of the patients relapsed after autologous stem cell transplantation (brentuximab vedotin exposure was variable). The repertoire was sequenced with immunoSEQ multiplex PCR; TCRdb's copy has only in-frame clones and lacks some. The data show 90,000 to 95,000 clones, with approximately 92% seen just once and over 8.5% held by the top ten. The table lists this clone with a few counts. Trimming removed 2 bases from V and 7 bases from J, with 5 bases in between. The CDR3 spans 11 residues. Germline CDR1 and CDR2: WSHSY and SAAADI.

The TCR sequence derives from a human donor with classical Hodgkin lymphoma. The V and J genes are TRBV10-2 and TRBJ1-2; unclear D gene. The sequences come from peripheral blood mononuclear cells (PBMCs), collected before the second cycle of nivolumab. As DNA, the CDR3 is TGCGCCAGCAGTGAGGCGCGTGGCTACACCTTC. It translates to CASSEARGYTF.